This T cell receptor (beta chain) was sequenced for a study of cytotoxic CD8 clonotypes in ibrutinib-treated CLL (dated by TCRdb to about 2021). The study in broad terms: The cohort had over ten relapsed/refractory and under 16 treatment-naive patients; 17 were IGHV unmutated. Cryopreserved peripheral blood mononuclear cells were obtained before treatment, at response, and at either sustained remission or disease progression. An average of roughly 270,000 productive templates and some 99,000 productive rearrangements was obtained per sample. Responses were partial in roughly 25 patients and complete in 2; after median about 63 months follow-up, 14 stayed in remission and about twelve progressed. Samples at response were collected after a median of about 12 months of treatment, with a range of 6 to 36 months. Of the approximately 94 people in the trial, approximately 28 had longitudinal samples available. Every remission and progressive disease sample was obtained while ibrutinib was still being received by the patients.

This clone was observed a few times. Its antigen is unknown. Base qualities are not provided; no much larger clone lies one nucleotide away. The goal of deep resolution MiSeq sequencing was a depth between 1 in 1 million and 1 in 200,000 T cells, and coverage averaged 10x per clonotype. TCR beta libraries were generated with the immunoSEQ hsTCRB Kit. Processing in the source paper ran as follows. Data were analyzed with ImmunoSEQ Data Assistant and ImmunoSEQ Analyzer, with V, D and J genes assigned per IMGT definitions. Clonality, which ranges from 0 to 1, was calculated as one minus the normalized Shannon entropy of productive rearrangement frequencies. Public clonotype analysis was restricted to overrepresented clonotypes comprising at least 0.05% of each patient's repertoire. Thirteen age-matched healthy donor repertoires from immuneACCESS were used as controls for clonality. Drawn from immuneACCESS, this table holds only the in-frame rearrangements with V and J called that TCRdb kept. Clones are partly lost; checked studies trace under half to an unresolved V gene and leave the rest unexplained. That table is the source of V, J and clone size, and D and trimming were worked out from the DNA. The sample profile shows about 130,000 clones; 70% to 80% of them were found once. The top ten constitute about 13% of the sample.

What the authors observed across the whole study: Sampling times were not matched between patients in sustained remission and patients whose disease was progressing, and lymph node repertoires were not examined. Public clonotypes were rare and either shrank or stayed stable during treatment, and the rise in clonality at ibrutinib response reflected expansion of private clonotypes. At baseline, clonality was higher than in age-matched healthy donors and showed a strong correlation with circulating CD8+ T-cell counts. An increase in clonality was observed at ibrutinib response, with clonality remaining stable during sustained remission and falling back toward baseline at progression.

Trimming accounts for 0 bases at V and 5 bases at J, while the number of junction bases matched to no gene is 7. Including cysteine and phenylalanine, the CDR3 has 16 amino acids. The only DNA kept is the CDR3, 48 bases in frame from the first base. CDR1 and CDR2 were assigned from the germline V gene as SGHDT and YYEEEE. Explained via the paper, the time point label denotes: approximately eleven months on ibrutinib. For TCR beta library preparation, roughly 2.2 micrograms of genomic DNA was extracted from cryopreserved PBMCs. High-throughput TCR beta sequencing was performed on longitudinal blood samples from CLL patients receiving ibrutinib monotherapy. The patients took part in an open-label, single-center phase 2 trial of ibrutinib monotherapy.

This receptor chain uses TRBV5-6 and TRBJ2-1; TRBD2 agrees with 8 junctional bases. Sequences were derived from PBMCs, sampled after 12 months of ibrutinib treatment. The clonotype originates from a human donor with chronic lymphocytic leukemia. The CDR3 protein sequence reads: CASSLVLAGGHNEQFF. The nucleotides read TGTGCCAGCAGCTTGGTGCTGGCGGGAGGTCACAATGAGCAGTTCTTC.